Below are 3 T cell receptor beta chains sequenced from a single sample in a study of T cell repertoires in Merkel cell carcinoma. Clones were read by immunoSEQ multiplex PCR, and TCRdb kept only the in-frame ones, dropping some. The sample yields 15,000 or so clones, around four fifths seen once. The specimen sequenced was tumor tissue. All receptors come from an adult with Merkel cell carcinoma.

The chain uses TRBV5-6 and TRBJ1-2, with D perhaps matching TRBD1 (5 bases). Trimming removed 3 bases from V and 2 bases from J, with 11 bases in between. The CDR3 contains 14 residues. Germline CDR1 is SGHDT and CDR2 is YYEEEE. The CDR3 nucleotides are TGTGCCAGCAGCTCCACGGGGACCAACTATGGCTACACCTTC. Translation: CASSSTGTNYGYTF.

The rearrangement joins TRBV5-1 to TRBJ1-2, with a weak D call TRBD1 (5 bases). V shed 0 bases and J shed 7 bases, with 13 bases lying between them. CDR1 is SGHRS, CDR2 YFSETQ, per germline. The CDR3 has 14 residues. As DNA, the CDR3 is TGCGCCAGCAGCTTGGAAGGGGCGCAAGGTGGCTACACCTTC. Residues: CASSLEGAQGGYTF.

The gene calls are TRBV6-5 and TRBJ1-1; no definite D call. The germline V gene has CDR1 MNHEY and CDR2 SVGAGI. The CDR3 runs to 15 residues. V lost 2 bases and J lost 2, with 12 bases in between. The CDR3, as DNA: TGTGCCAGCAGTTACAGGGTGGGAAGAAACACTGAAGCTTTCTTT. This gives the protein CASSYRVGRNTEAFF.